This entry lists 29 T cell receptor beta chains sequenced from one sample in a study of cytomegalovirus exposure and HLA in healthy donors. PCR was performed using 60 Vbeta and 13 Jbeta primers. The table came from immunoSEQ multiplex PCR; TCRdb's copy has only in-frame clones and leaves some out. The sample totals under 150,000 clones. Sequencing used PBMCs. The receptors stem from an older woman in good health and CMV-seronegative.

The chain joins TRBV9 to TRBJ2-7, with 13 nucleotides matching TRBD2. J lost 5 bases, V lost 4 bases, and 6 bases had no gene match. From germline, CDR1 is SGDLS and CDR2 YYNGEE. The CDR3 is 15 amino acids. The CDR3 DNA reads TGTGCCAGCAGCCTGGGACTAGCGGGGAAGGACGAGCAGTACTTC. As protein: CASSLGLAGKDEQYF.

This chain joins TRBV28 and TRBJ1-2; 9 nucleotides line up with TRBD1. There are 15 residues in the CDR3. CDR1 is MDHEN, CDR2 SYDVKM, per germline. The junction had 13 bases not matched to a gene; V was cut back by 6 bases and J by 8 bases. CDR3 loop: CASSSGTGSAQGYTF. The CDR3 DNA follows: TGTGCCAGCAGCTCCGGGACAGGGAGTGCCCAAGGCTACACCTTC.

V usage is TRBV28 and J usage is TRBJ2-1; 7 nucleotides match TRBD1. From germline, CDR1 is MDHEN and CDR2 SYDVKM. The J segment lost 12 bases and the V segment lost 5 bases, leaving 7 bases of the junction unmatched. The CDR3 is 12 residues long. The CDR3 nucleotides are TGTGCCAGCAGTACCGGACAGGCTACGCAGTTCTTC. The encoded protein is CASSTGQATQFF. The whole variable domain, filled in from reference TRBV28 and TRBJ2-1, reads DVKVTQSSRYLVKRTGEKVFLECVQDMDHENMFWYRQDPGLGLRLIYFSYDVKMKEKGDIPEGYSVSREKKERFSLILESASTNQTSMYLCASSTGQATQFFGPGTRLTVL.

V is TRBV19 and J is TRBJ2-7; tentative D call: TRBD1 (5 bases). Germline V lookup: CDR1 LNHDA, CDR2 SQIVND (reference sequence). The CDR3 sequence is 13 residues long. V lost 5 bases and J 3 bases, leaving 11 bases between the germline ends. The chain's CDR3 is CASSGIDSYEQYF. The DNA of the CDR3 is TGTGCCAGTAGTGGGATTGACAGCTACGAGCAGTACTTC.

In regard to this clone: One junction end does not reproduce the germline sequence, and a read error may be involved. The CDR3 sequence is CASSSAGQGLLPVF. The CDR3 DNA is TGTGCCAGCTCATCGGCCGGACAGGGCTTGCTCCCTGTCTTC. The chain recombines TRBV18 with TRBJ2-7, with 8 bases identical to TRBD1. CDR3 length equals 14 residues. Per the germline V gene, CDR1 is KGHSH and CDR2 is LQKENI.

CDR3 region: CASSWGQGVGYGYTF. The CDR3 DNA reads TGTGCCAGCAGCTGGGGACAGGGGGTAGGGTATGGCTACACCTTC. The V call is TRBV5-4, the J call TRBJ1-2; 11 bases agree with TRBD1. Germline loops: CDR1 SGHNT, CDR2 YYREEE (reference sequence). After removal of 3 bases from V and 5 bases from J, the junction contained 6 bases not matched to a gene. The length of the CDR3 is 15 residues. The full variable domain, its missing parts supplied by reference TRBV5-4 and TRBJ1-2, is ETGVTQSPTHLIKTRGQQVTLRCSSQSGHNTVSWYQQALGQGPQFIFQYYREEENGRGNFPPRFSGLQFPNYSSELNVNALELDDSALYLCASSWGQGVGYGYTFGSGTRLTVV.

This CDR3 reads CASSVGQSYEQYF. Written as DNA, the CDR3 is TGTGCCAGCAGTGTTGGACAGTCCTACGAGCAGTACTTC. This rearrangement joins TRBV6-1 to TRBJ2-7; D may be TRBD1 (6 bases). The germline V and J ends were trimmed by 4 bases and 1 base, with 8 bases remaining between them. Germline lookup yields CDR1 MNHNS and CDR2 SASEGT. This CDR3 has 13 residues.

The CDR3, as DNA: TGTGCCAGCAGTCCCCGGGACAGGGTCAACTATGGCTACACCTTC. It translates to CASSPRDRVNYGYTF. The J gene is TRBJ1-2, the V gene TRBV28; the match to TRBD1 covers 9 bases. CDR1 is MDHEN, CDR2 SYDVKM, per germline. The ends lost 5 bases at V and 2 bases at J; junction bases unmatched: 6. The CDR3 consists of 15 residues.

The chain employs TRBV28 and TRBJ2-5; possible D gene TRBD2, 5 bases. Trimming pared 7 bases from V and 11 bases from J, leaving 17 bases between. Per the germline V gene, CDR1 is MDHEN and CDR2 is SYDVKM. The CDR3 has 12 amino acids. In DNA, the CDR3 is TGTGCCAGCACCACCCCCGAAAGGGAGCAGTACTTC. Amino acid sequence: CASTTPEREQYF.

The V gene is TRBV5-6, the J gene TRBJ1-1; TRBD1 aligns across 10 bases. V was pared by 3 bases and J by 4 bases, with 9 bases of the junction left unmatched. CDR1 is SGHDT and CDR2 is YYEEEE in the germline V gene. This CDR3 is built from 16 residues. In DNA form, the CDR3 reads TGTGCCAGCAGCTGGCTACGGACAGGGGGATTCACTGAAGCTTTCTTT. Translated, it gives CASSWLRTGGFTEAFF.

The chain joins TRBV19 to TRBJ1-5, with 8 positions matching TRBD1. Germline V gene sequence: CDR1 LNHDA, CDR2 SQIVND (reference sequence). V lost 4 bases to trimming and J lost 6 bases; unmatched junction nucleotides: 8. The CDR3 runs to 15 residues. This CDR3 reads CASSRGQGKSQPQHF. DNA of the CDR3: TGTGCCAGTAGTAGAGGACAGGGAAAAAGTCAGCCCCAGCATTTT.

CDR3 amino acids: CASSLSLLGQGLNEQYF. DNA of the CDR3: TGTGCCAGCAGTTTATCCCTCCTGGGACAGGGATTGAACGAGCAGTACTTC. The V gene is TRBV27, the J gene TRBJ2-7; 9 bases are a match to TRBD1. After removal of 0 bases from V and 5 bases from J, the junction contained 11 bases not matched to a gene. This CDR3 is 17 amino acids long. The germline V gene has CDR1 MNHEY and CDR2 SMNVEV (reference sequence).

V is TRBV6-5 and J is TRBJ2-7; 8 bases are a match to TRBD1. Per germline, CDR1 MNHEY and CDR2 SVGAGI. V was clipped by 0 bases and J by 6 bases; unmatched bases: 4. The CDR3 has 14 residues. The CDR3 region is CASSYSRTGSEQYF. In DNA, the CDR3 is TGTGCCAGCAGTTACTCTCGGACAGGGTCCGAGCAGTACTTC.

The chain has TRBV5-1 and TRBJ2-1; 9 bases agree with TRBD2. Germline V CDR1 and CDR2: SGHRS, YFSETQ. J lost 6 bases, V lost 0 bases, and 4 bases had no gene match. The CDR3 is 15 amino acids. Here the CDR3 reads CASSLAVTSGNEQFF. CDR3 DNA: TGCGCCAGCAGCTTGGCGGTGACTAGCGGCAATGAGCAGTTCTTC. Full variable domain (rest looked up from reference TRBV5-1 and TRBJ2-1): KAGVTQTPRYLIKTRGQQVTLSCSPISGHRSVSWYQQTPGQGLQFLFEYFSETQRNKGNFPGRFSGRQFSNSRSEMNVSTLELGDSALYLCASSLAVTSGNEQFFGPGTRLTVL.

The rearrangement joins TRBV19 to TRBJ1-5; 7 nucleotides match TRBD1. The V and J ends lost 7 bases and 6 bases, in that order; junction bases with no gene match: 9. CDR3 length: 14 amino acids. The germline CDR1 and CDR2 sequences are LNHDA and SQIVND (reference sequence). CDR3 loop: CASKSTGVGQPQHF. Written as DNA, the CDR3 is TGTGCCAGTAAGAGTACAGGGGTCGGTCAGCCCCAGCATTTT.

This chain joins TRBV11-2 and TRBJ1-6; no clear D. CDR3 length equals 14 residues. From germline, CDR1 is SGHAT and CDR2 FQNNGV. Deletions cut 5 bases from V and 10 bases from J, with 15 bases between. CDR3 amino acids: CASSRTQEGSPLHF. CDR3 DNA sequence: TGTGCCAGCAGCCGTACCCAGGAGGGCTCACCCCTCCACTTT.

The chain combines TRBV5-1 with TRBJ2-1; tentatively, D is TRBD2 (7 bases). V was pared by 1 base and J by 7 bases, with 21 bases between. Germline V gene sequence: CDR1 SGHRS, CDR2 YFSETQ. The length of the CDR3 is 17 residues. The CDR3 spells CASSLTLGGGAGNEQFF. CDR3 nucleotides: TGCGCCAGCAGCTTGACTCTAGGAGGGGGGGCGGGTAATGAGCAGTTCTTC.

J is TRBJ2-3 and V is TRBV7-3, with TRBD2 matching 12 bases. There are 14 residues in the CDR3. Germline CDR1 SGHTA, CDR2 FQGTGA. V trimming: 5 bases; J trimming: 4 bases; junction bases outside the gene matches: 1. CDR3 sequence reads: CASSASGRADTQYF. The CDR3 nucleotides are TGTGCCAGCAGCGCTAGCGGGAGGGCAGATACGCAGTATTTT. Using reference TRBV7-3 and TRBJ2-3 for the parts outside the CDR3, the full variable domain is GAGVSQTPSNKVTEKGKYVELRCDPISGHTALYWYRQSLGQGPEFLIYFQGTGAADDSGLPNDRFFAVRPEGSVSTLKIQRTERGDSAVYLCASSASGRADTQYFGPGTRLTVL.

The chain employs TRBV9 and TRBJ2-1; a possible D gene is TRBD1 (6 bases). Trimming took 6 bases from V and 5 from J, leaving 12 bases between them. The CDR3 totals 13 residues. Germline loops: CDR1 SGDLS, CDR2 YYNGEE. The CDR3 is CASNRDNNNEQFF. The CDR3, as DNA: TGTGCCAGCAACCGGGACAATAACAATGAGCAGTTCTTC.

The rearrangement uses TRBV28 and TRBJ2-7; the D gene is possibly TRBD2 (6 bases). The germline V gene encodes CDR1 MDHEN and CDR2 SYDVKM. This CDR3 has 15 amino acids. V was cut by 6 bases and J by 1 base, with 16 bases left in between. In DNA form, the CDR3 reads TGTGCCAGCAGCTTGGTGGGGGGTGGGTCCTACGAGCAGTACTTC. It specifies CASSLVGGGSYEQYF. Looking up the rest from reference TRBV28 and TRBJ2-7 gives the full variable domain: DVKVTQSSRYLVKRTGEKVFLECVQDMDHENMFWYRQDPGLGLRLIYFSYDVKMKEKGDIPEGYSVSREKKERFSLILESASTNQTSMYLCASSLVGGGSYEQYFGPGTRLTVT.

The genes are TRBV10-3 and TRBJ2-2, with 7 bases aligning to TRBD2. J gave up 4 bases and V 4 bases, and 9 bases lay outside the gene matches. CDR3 length: 16 amino acids. Per germline, CDR1 ENHRY and CDR2 SYGVKD. The CDR3: CAISGESGVGTGELFF. The CDR3 DNA follows: TGTGCCATCAGTGGGGAAAGCGGGGTAGGCACCGGGGAGCTGTTTTTT.

The CDR3 DNA reads TGTGCCAGCTCACCGCCGGGACAGGGCCGCTCACCCCTCCACTTT. Translation gives CASSPPGQGRSPLHF. V and J are TRBV18 and TRBJ1-6, with 9 bases identical to TRBD1. CDR1 and CDR2 from the germline V gene are KGHSH and LQKENI. The V and J ends lost 3 bases and 10 bases, in that order; junction bases with no gene match: 7. This CDR3 has 15 residues.

This rearrangement joins TRBV5-3 to TRBJ2-5, with D tentatively TRBD1 (7 bases). TRBV5-3 counts as an open reading frame of uncertain function. With 4 bases removed from V and 5 bases from J, the gap between germline ends came to 15 bases. The CDR3 extends over 14 amino acids. CDR3 DNA: TGTGCCAGAAGCCCGGGAGACAGGGCTGAGACCCAGTACTTC. Protein sequence: CARSPGDRAETQYF.

Written as DNA, the CDR3 is TGTGCCAGCAGCTTAAGACGGACTAGCGGGGCGAGCTCCTACGAGCAGTACTTC. Residues: CASSLRRTSGASSYEQYF. This chain connects TRBV11-2 to TRBJ2-7; 12 bases fit TRBD2. Per the germline V gene, CDR1 is SGHAT and CDR2 is FQNNGV. V trimming: 2 bases; J trimming: 0 bases; junction bases outside the gene matches: 8. This CDR3 has 18 residues.

The chain employs TRBV7-8 and TRBJ2-5; D gene unclear. The CDR3 runs to 14 residues. Germline V gene lookup returns CDR1 SGHVS and CDR2 FQNEAQ. Trimming took 1 base from V and 1 from J, leaving 7 bases between them. CDR3 amino acids: CASSLVVSQETQYF. DNA for the CDR3: TGTGCCAGCAGCTTAGTCGTTAGCCAAGAGACCCAGTACTTC.

V and J are TRBV27 and TRBJ2-7; TRBD2 aligns across 13 bases. With 3 bases clipped from V and 1 base from J, the junction kept 0 bases outside the gene matches. The germline gives CDR1 MNHEY, CDR2 SMNVEV (reference sequence). The length of the CDR3 is 15 residues. CDR3 nucleotide sequence: TGTGCCAGCAGTTTGGGACTAGCGGGGTCCTACGAGCAGTACTTC. Translated, it gives CASSLGLAGSYEQYF.

The chain recombines TRBV7-9 with TRBJ2-3; 9 bases agree with TRBD2. J was trimmed by 3 bases and V by 3 bases; bases with no gene match: 7. The CDR3 loop spans 16 amino acids. CDR1 is SEHNR, CDR2 FQNEAQ, per germline (reference sequence). The CDR3 DNA sequence: TGTGCCAGCAGCTTTTCAGCGGGAGGAGGAACAGATACGCAGTATTTT. This translates into CASSFSAGGGTDTQYF.

The V call is TRBV2, the J call TRBJ2-7; possibly TRBD2 for D (5 bases). The V end was cut by 3 bases, the J end by 2 bases, with 11 bases between. There are 14 residues in the CDR3. Germline-derived CDR1 and CDR2 are SNHLY and FYNNEI. The CDR3 sequence is CASSESGRTYEQYF. DNA of the CDR3: TGTGCCAGCAGTGAGAGCGGCCGGACCTACGAGCAGTACTTC.

This sequence joins TRBV5-4 and TRBJ2-3, with TRBD2 as a possible D gene (5 bases). Germline CDR1 and CDR2: SGHNT and YYREEE (reference sequence). Between the trimmed V and J ends, which lost 0 bases and 2 bases, there was a span of 7 bases. The CDR3 is 14 residues long. CDR3 DNA: TGTGCCAGCAGCTTGGGACTACTCACAGATACGCAGTATTTT. This sequence encodes CASSLGLLTDTQYF.